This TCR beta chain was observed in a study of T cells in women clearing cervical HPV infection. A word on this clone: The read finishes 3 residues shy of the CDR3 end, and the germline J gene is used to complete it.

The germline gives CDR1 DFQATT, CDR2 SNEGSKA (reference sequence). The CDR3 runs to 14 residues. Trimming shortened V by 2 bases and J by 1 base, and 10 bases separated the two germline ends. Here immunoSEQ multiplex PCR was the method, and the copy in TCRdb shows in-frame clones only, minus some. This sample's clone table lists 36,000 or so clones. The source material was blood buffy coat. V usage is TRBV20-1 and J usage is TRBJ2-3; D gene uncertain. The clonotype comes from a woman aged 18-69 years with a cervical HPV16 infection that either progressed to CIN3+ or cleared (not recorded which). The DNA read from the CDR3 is TGCAGTGCTAGATTATTCAAGGGCACAGATACG. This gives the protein CSARLFKGTDT. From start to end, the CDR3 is CSARLFKGTDTQYF.